This TCR beta chain was captured by sequencing in a study of blood T cells in healthy people across ages. Only a few counts were recorded for this clonotype. Total RNA, at least 6 micrograms per sample, came from PBMCs. The CDR3 length is 16 residues. V lost 0 bases and J lost 4, with 10 bases in between. Looked up from germline, CDR1 is MNHEY and CDR2 is SVGEGT. The use of a sample-barcoded 5' primer and a J-beta primer mix characterized a second PCR of about 6 to 12 cycles. TCRdb passed the 5' RACE reads through MiXCR, listing each CDR3 protein once. The repertoire holds around 1,000,000 distinct CDR3 sequences, with approximately 25% as singletons. The same data also contributed to another study, on T cells of mothers and their children.

Sequenced sample: blood. This TCR was sampled from a girl aged 2 to 10 in good health. The chain carries TRBV6-2 or TRBV6-3 and TRBJ2-6; TRBD1 is a possible D gene (6 bases). The CDR3 loop is CASSYSSGVGANVLTF. The DNA of the CDR3 is TGTGCCAGCAGTTACTCGTCAGGGGTCGGGGCCAACGTCCTGACTTTC.